A selection of T cell receptor beta chains follows, all from one sample in a study of T cell responses to AZD1222 COVID-19 vaccine. Profiled with immunoSEQ multiplex PCR; TCRdb holds only in-frame clones, not every one. The top ten hold roughly 8% of the sample, which has about 68,000 clones, approximately 91% seen once. The sequences come from peripheral blood, collected on day 0 of AZD1222 vaccination. Receptors were obtained from an adult in good health. CDR3s include the opening cysteine and the closing phenylalanine or tryptophan. A clone size is listed for some rows: how often the clone was seen (once, few, many), or a class if it is expanded.

>TRBJ2-3|TRBV7-9|-
CASSHSATDTQYF
>TRBJ2-3|TRBV14|-
CASSRDLLTDTQYF
>TRBJ2-7|TRBV10-2|-
CASNLAGESYEQYF
>TRBJ2-1|TRBV27|-
CASSSGTGYNEQFF
>TRBJ2-3|TRBV24-1|-
CATSDALGRGSGDTQYF
>TRBJ2-2|TRBV7-6|few
CASSTRQGGTGELFF
>TRBJ1-1|TRBV19|-
CASRAQGTEAFF
>TRBJ2-1|TRBV18|-
CASSPLGLAGGGSYNEQFF
>TRBJ1-3|TRBV9|few
CASSVAQGGNTIYF
>TRBJ1-4|TRBV10-2|few
CASSRSSEKLFF
>TRBJ2-3|TRBV4-3|-
CASSQRDRGPFVPQYF
>TRBJ2-1|TRBV3-1/TRBV3-2|-
CASGEGSGTYNEQFF
>TRBJ2-7|TRBV11-2|-
CASSSATSATYEQYF
>TRBJ1-3|TRBV30|once
CAWSRTGNSGNTIYF
>TRBJ1-2|TRBV29-1|-
CSVEGGYGYTF
>TRBJ2-7|TRBV5-1|-
CASSFLTSGSSYEQYF
>TRBJ1-1|TRBV6-1|-
CASSEAGGTASRAFF
>TRBJ2-1|TRBV4-2|-
CASSQGGGQGNEQFF
>TRBJ2-3|TRBV7-2|-
CASSLGTGKTDTQYF
>TRBJ1-2|TRBV3-1/TRBV3-2|-
CASSPARGVRSGYTF
>TRBJ2-3|TRBV4-1|-
CASSRRFESESTDTQYF
>TRBJ1-6|TRBV28|-
CASISGTRYNSPLHF
>TRBJ1-1|TRBV18|-
CASSSTGYTEAFF
>TRBJ1-1|TRBV29-1|-
CSVGQIEAFF
>TRBJ1-2|TRBV12-3/TRBV12-4|-
CASSLGGTSGYTF
>TRBJ1-2|TRBV18|-
CASSPPETGGRGYTF
>TRBJ1-3|TRBV15|few
CATSRDMAVGNTIYF
>TRBJ2-2|TRBV7-2|-
CASSHRDFNTGELFF
>TRBJ2-1|TRBV5-1|-
CASSPQGLAFYNEQFF
>TRBJ1-5|TRBV10-2|few
CASSDPGHSNQPQHF
>TRBJ1-1|TRBV10-3|once
CAISESEGQGNTEAFF
>TRBJ1-2|TRBV27|-
CASRGMGQGIWGYTF
>TRBJ2-7|TRBV4-2|-
CASSQIGNYEQYF
>TRBJ1-3|TRBV6-6|-
CAAGGALYSGNTIYF
>TRBJ2-1|TRBV18|-
CASSPGQGINEQFF
>TRBJ1-1|TRBV12-3/TRBV12-4|few
CASSLAGGTEAFF
>TRBJ1-2|TRBV7-2|-
CASSLYDRERGYTF
>TRBJ2-7|TRBV6-5|-
CASSYGQGDYEQYF
>TRBJ2-1|TRBV10-3|-
CATKQGGSYNEQFF
>TRBJ2-3|TRBV18|-
CASSPPRTGGADTQYF
>TRBJ2-3|TRBV2|-
CASSAMIGVDTQYF